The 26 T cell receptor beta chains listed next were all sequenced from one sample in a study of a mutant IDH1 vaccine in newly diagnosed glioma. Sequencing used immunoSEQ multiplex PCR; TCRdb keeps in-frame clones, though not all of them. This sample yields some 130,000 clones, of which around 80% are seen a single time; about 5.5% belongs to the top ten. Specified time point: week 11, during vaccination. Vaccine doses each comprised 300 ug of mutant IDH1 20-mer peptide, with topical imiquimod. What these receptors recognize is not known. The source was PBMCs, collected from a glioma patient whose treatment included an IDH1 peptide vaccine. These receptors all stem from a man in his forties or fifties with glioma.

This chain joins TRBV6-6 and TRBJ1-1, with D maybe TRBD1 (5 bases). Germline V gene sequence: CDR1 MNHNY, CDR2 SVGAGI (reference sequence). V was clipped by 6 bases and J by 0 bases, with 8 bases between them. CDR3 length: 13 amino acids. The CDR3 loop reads CASSGGMNTEAFF. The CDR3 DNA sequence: TGTGCCAGCAGCGGGGGGATGAACACTGAAGCTTTCTTT.

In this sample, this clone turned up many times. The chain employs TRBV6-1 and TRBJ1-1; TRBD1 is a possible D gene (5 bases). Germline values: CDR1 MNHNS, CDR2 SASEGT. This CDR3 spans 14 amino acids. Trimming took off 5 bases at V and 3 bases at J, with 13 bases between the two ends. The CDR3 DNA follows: TGTGCCAGCAGTACCCAGGAGGGGTACACTGAAGCTTTCTTT. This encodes CASSTQEGYTEAFF.

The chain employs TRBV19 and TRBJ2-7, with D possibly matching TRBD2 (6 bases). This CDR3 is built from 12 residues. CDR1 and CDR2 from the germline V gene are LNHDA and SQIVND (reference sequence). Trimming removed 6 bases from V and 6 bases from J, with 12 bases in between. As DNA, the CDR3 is TGTGCCAGTAGGGGGCCCGGGGGCGAGCAGTACTTC. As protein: CASRGPGGEQYF.

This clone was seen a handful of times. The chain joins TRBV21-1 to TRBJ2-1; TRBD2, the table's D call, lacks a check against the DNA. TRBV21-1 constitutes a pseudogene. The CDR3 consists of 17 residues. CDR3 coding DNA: TGTGCCAGCAGCACGACACGGAGAACGGAGGGGAACAATGAGCAGTTCTTC. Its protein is CASSTTRRTEGNNEQFF.

The DNA of the CDR3 is TGTGCCAGTAGTCTGGGGGGAGGGAGCGAGCAGTACTTC. It yields the protein CASSLGGGSEQYF. J is TRBJ2-7 and V is TRBV19, with 7 bases matching TRBD2. The CDR3 sequence is 13 residues long. The V gene's germline CDR1 is LNHDA and CDR2 SQIVND (reference sequence). With 5 bases clipped from V and 6 bases from J, the junction kept 7 bases outside the gene matches.

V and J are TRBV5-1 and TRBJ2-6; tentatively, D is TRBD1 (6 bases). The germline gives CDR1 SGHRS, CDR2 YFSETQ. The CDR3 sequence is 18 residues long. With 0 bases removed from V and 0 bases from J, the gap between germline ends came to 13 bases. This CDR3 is CASSLVPGANSGANVLTF. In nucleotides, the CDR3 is TGCGCCAGCAGCTTGGTCCCAGGGGCAAACTCTGGGGCCAACGTCCTGACTTTC.

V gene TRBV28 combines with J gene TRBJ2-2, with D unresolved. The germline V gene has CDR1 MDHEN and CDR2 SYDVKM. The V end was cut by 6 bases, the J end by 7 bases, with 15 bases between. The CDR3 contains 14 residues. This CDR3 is CASSSAVGGGELFF. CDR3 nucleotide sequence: TGTGCCAGCAGCTCCGCGGTTGGCGGCGGGGAGCTGTTTTTT.

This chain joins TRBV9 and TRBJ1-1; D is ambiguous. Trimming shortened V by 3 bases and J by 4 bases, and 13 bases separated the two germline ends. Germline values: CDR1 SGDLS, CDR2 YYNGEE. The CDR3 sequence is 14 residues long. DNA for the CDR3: TGTGCCAGCAGCGACCCCCTCGGGATCACTGAAGCTTTCTTT. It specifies CASSDPLGITEAFF.

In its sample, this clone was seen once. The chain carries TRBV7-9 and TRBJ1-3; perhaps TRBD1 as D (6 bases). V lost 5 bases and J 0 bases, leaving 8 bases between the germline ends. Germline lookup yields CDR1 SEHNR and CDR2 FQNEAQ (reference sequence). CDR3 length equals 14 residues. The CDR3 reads CASSPGVSGNTIYF. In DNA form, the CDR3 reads TGTGCCAGCAGCCCAGGGGTCTCTGGAAACACCATATATTTT.

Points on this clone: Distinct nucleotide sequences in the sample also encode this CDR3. DNA of the CDR3: TGTGCCAGCAGCTTAACCTACGAGCAGTACTTC. Protein: CASSLTYEQYF. The chain combines TRBV28 with TRBJ2-7; the D is unclear. With 6 bases removed from V and 2 bases from J, the gap between germline ends came to 5 bases. The CDR3 spans 11 residues. Germline assignment: CDR1 MDHEN and CDR2 SYDVKM.

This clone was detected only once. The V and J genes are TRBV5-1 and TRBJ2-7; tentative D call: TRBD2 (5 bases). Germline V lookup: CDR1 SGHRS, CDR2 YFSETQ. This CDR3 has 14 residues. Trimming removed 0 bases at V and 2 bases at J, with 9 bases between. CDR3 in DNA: TGCGCCAGCAGCTTGGAAGGCGGGCCCTACGAGCAGTACTTC. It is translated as CASSLEGGPYEQYF.

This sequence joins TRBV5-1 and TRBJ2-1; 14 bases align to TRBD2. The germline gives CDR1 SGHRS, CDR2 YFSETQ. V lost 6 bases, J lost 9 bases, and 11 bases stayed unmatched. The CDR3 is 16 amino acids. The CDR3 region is CASNPRTSGRSGEQFF. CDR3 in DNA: TGCGCCAGCAACCCGCGGACTAGCGGGAGGTCTGGTGAGCAGTTCTTC. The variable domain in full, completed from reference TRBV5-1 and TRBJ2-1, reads KAGVTQTPRYLIKTRGQQVTLSCSPISGHRSVSWYQQTPGQGLQFLFEYFSETQRNKGNFPGRFSGRQFSNSRSEMNVSTLELGDSALYLCASNPRTSGRSGEQFFGPGTRLTVL.

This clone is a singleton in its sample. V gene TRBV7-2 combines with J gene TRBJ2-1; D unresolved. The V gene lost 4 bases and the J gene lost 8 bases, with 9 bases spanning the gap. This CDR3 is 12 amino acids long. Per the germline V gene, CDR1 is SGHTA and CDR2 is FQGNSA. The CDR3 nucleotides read TGTGCCAGCAGCTACATAGGCGATGAGCAGTTCTTC. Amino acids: CASSYIGDEQFF.

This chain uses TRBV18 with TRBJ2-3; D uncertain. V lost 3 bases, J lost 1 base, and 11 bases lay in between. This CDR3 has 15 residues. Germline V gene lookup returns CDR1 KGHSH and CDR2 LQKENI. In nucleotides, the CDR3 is TGTGCCAGCTCACCCCTTGGTCCGGGCACAGATACGCAGTATTTT. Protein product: CASSPLGPGTDTQYF.

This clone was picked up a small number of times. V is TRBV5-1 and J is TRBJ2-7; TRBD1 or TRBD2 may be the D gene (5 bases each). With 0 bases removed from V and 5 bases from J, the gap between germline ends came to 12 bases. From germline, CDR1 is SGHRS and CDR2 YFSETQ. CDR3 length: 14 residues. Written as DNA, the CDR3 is TGCGCCAGCAGCTTGGGTGGTCAGGGAGACGAGCAGTACTTC. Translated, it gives CASSLGGQGDEQYF.

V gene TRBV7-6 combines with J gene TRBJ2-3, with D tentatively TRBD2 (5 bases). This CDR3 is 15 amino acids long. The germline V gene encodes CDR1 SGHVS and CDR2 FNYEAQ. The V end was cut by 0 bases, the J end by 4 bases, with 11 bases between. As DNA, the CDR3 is TGTGCCAGCAGCTTAGCCTCGCTAGCAGCAGATACGCAGTATTTT. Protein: CASSLASLAADTQYF.

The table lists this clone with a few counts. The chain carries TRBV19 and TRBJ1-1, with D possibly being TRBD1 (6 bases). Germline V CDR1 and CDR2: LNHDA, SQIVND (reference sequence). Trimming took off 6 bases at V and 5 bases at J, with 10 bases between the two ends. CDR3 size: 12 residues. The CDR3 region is CASSQQGTEAFF. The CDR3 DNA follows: TGTGCCAGTAGCCAACAGGGAACTGAAGCTTTCTTT. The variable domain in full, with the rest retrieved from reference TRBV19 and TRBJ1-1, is DGGITQSPKYLFRKEGQNVTLSCEQNLNHDAMYWYRQDPGQGLRLIYYSQIVNDFQKGDIAEGYSVSREKKESFPLTVTSAQKNPTAFYLCASSQQGTEAFFGQGTRLTVV.

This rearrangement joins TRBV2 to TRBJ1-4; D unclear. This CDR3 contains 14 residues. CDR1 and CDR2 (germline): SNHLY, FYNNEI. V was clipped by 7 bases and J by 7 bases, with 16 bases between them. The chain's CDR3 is CASTPRREVEKLFF. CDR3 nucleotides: TGTGCCAGCACCCCGAGGAGGGAGGTTGAAAAACTGTTTTTT.

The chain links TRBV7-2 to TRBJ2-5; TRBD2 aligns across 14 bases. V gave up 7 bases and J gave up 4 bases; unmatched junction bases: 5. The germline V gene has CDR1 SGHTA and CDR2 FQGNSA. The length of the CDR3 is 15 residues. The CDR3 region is CASTMTSGRGETQYF. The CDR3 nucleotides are TGTGCCAGCACCATGACTAGCGGGAGGGGAGAGACCCAGTACTTC. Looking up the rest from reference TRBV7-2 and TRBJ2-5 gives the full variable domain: GAGVSQSPSNKVTEKGKDVELRCDPISGHTALYWYRQSLGQGLEFLIYFQGNSAPDKSGLPSDRFSAERTGGSVSTLTIQRTQQEDSAVYLCASTMTSGRGETQYFGPGTRLLVL.

For the CDR3, the DNA is TGTGCCATAGAGGACACCAAAAGCTATGGCTACACCTTC. This encodes CAIEDTKSYGYTF. The rearrangement links TRBV10-3 to TRBJ1-2; D is perhaps TRBD1 (5 bases). V shed 9 bases and J shed 4 bases, with 15 bases lying between them. CDR3 length equals 13 residues. Per germline, CDR1 ENHRY and CDR2 SYGVKD.

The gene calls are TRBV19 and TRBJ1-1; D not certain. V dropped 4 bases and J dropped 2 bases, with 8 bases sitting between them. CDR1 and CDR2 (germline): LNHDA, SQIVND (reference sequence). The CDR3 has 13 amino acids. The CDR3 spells CASSKKGNTEAFF. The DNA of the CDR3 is TGTGCCAGTAGTAAGAAGGGAAACACTGAAGCTTTCTTT.

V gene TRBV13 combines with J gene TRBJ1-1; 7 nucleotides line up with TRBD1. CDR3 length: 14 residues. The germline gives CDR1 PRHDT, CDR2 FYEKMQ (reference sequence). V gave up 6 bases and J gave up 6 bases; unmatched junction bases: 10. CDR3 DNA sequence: TGTGCCAGCAGTGGCGTCACAGGGGCCCCTGAAGCTTTCTTT. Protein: CASSGVTGAPEAFF.

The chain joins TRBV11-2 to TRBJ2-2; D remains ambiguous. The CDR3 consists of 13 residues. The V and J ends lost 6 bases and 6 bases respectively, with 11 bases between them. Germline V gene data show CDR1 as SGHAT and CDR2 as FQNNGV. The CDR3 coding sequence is TGTGCCAGCAGATCTCCAGGACCCGGGGAGCTGTTTTTT. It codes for CASRSPGPGELFF.

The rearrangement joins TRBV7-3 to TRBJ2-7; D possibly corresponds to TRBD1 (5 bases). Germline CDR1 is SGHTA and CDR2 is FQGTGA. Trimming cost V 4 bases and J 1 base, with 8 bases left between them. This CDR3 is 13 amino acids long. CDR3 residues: CASSSSGSYEQYF. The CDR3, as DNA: TGTGCCAGCAGCTCATCAGGGTCCTACGAGCAGTACTTC. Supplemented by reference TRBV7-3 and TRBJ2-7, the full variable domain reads GAGVSQTPSNKVTEKGKYVELRCDPISGHTALYWYRQSLGQGPEFLIYFQGTGAADDSGLPNDRFFAVRPEGSVSTLKIQRTERGDSAVYLCASSSSGSYEQYFGPGTRLTVT.

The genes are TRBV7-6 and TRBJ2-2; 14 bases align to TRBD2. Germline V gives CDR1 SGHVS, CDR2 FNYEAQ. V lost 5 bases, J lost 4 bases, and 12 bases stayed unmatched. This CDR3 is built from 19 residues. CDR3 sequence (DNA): TGTGCCAGCAGCCCCCGACTAGCGGGGGGGGTAGGGGGCACCGGGGAGCTGTTTTTT. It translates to CASSPRLAGGVGGTGELFF.

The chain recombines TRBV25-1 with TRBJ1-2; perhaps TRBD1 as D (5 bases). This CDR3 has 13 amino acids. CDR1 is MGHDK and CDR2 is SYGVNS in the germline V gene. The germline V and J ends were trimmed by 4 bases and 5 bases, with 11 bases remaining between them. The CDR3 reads CASSGRVYYGYTF. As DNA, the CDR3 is TGTGCCAGCAGTGGCAGGGTGTATTATGGCTACACCTTC.